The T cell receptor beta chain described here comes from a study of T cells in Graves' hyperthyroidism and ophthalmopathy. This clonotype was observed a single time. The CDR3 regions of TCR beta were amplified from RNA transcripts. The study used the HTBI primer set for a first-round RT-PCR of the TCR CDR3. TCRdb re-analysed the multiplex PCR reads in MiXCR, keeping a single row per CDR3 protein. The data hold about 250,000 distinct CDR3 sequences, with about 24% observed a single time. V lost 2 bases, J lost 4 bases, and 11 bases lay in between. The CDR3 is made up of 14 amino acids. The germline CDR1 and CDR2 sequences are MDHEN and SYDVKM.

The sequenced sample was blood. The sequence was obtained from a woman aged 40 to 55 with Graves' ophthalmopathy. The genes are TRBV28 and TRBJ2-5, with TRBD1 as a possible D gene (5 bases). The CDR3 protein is CASSLPGFRETQYF. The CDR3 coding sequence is TGTGCCAGCAGTTTACCAGGGTTCCGAGAGACCCAGTACTTC.